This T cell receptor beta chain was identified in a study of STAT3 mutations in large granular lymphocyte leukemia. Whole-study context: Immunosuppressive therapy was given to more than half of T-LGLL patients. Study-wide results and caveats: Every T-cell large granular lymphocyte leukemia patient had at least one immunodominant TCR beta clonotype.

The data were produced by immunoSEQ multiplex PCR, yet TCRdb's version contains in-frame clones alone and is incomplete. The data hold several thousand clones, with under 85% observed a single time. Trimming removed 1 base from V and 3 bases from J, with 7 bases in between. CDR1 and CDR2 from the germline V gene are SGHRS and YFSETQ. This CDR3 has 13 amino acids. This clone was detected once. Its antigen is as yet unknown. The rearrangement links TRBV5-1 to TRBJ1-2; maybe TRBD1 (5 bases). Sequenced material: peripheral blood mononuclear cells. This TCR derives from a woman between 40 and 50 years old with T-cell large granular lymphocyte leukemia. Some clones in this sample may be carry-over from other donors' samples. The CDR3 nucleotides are TGCGCCAGCAGCTTGCAAGGGGACTATGGCTACACCTTC. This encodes CASSLQGDYGYTF. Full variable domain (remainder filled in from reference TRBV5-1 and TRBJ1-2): KAGVTQTPRYLIKTRGQQVTLSCSPISGHRSVSWYQQTPGQGLQFLFEYFSETQRNKGNFPGRFSGRQFSNSRSEMNVSTLELGDSALYLCASSLQGDYGYTFGSGTRLTVV.